This entry concerns a single TCR beta chain. What it binds is not known. This specimen belongs to a study of cytomegalovirus exposure and HLA in healthy donors. Overall study results and limits: Reportedly, TCR beta sequences accurately predicted HLA-A and HLA-B alleles in most subjects. A later analysis linked some 18,000 TCR beta sequences to HLA alleles at 0.05 false discovery rate. TCR beta V- and J-gene trimming was later associated with a missense DCLRE1C variant.

Per the germline V gene, CDR1 is SGHDT and CDR2 is YYEEEE. The ends lost 2 bases at V and 6 bases at J; junction bases unmatched: 2. There are 14 residues in the CDR3. The PCR had 60 Vbeta and 13 Jbeta primers. Only in-frame clones appear in the TCRdb table, and some are missing; sequencing was by immunoSEQ multiplex PCR. The data hold around 130,000 clones, with about 80% observed a single time. This receptor was taken from a woman in her forties in good health and CMV-seronegative. Specimen: PBMCs. This sequence joins TRBV5-6 and TRBJ2-2; TRBD1 matches at 9 bases. CDR3 residues: CASSFRQGAGELFF. As DNA, the CDR3 is TGTGCCAGCAGCTTCCGACAGGGGGCCGGGGAGCTGTTTTTT.